This TCR beta chain comes out of a study of T cells after yellow fever vaccination. General study findings and limits: Most clones from primary vaccination resurfaced after the booster (around 97% CD4, more than 75% CD8). Repertoires obtained by FACS sorting could include abundant clonotypes that entered as contaminants from the bulk population. Weaker, the secondary response peaked sooner, at day 5 versus 15.

CDR3 length: 14 residues. Germline V CDR1 and CDR2: MGHRA, YSYEKL. V lost 3 bases and J 2 bases, leaving 9 bases between the germline ends. TCRdb reprocessed the 5' RACE reads via MiXCR and lists one record per CDR3 protein. The table lists 300,000 to 350,000 distinct CDR3 sequences, about 10% of them singletons, with over 3% in the top ten. This clonotype was seen repeatedly, ten times or more. Its antigen remains unidentified. The source of this sequence is a man between 18 and 35 years old who received the YFV17D yellow fever vaccine. The starting material was CD4+ T cells sorted from PBMCs, obtained 45 days after the yellow fever booster vaccination. The chain employs TRBV4-1 and TRBJ2-3; D uncertain. This CDR3 is CASSQNVATDTQYF. In DNA form, the CDR3 reads TGCGCCAGCAGCCAGAACGTAGCCACAGATACGCAGTATTTT.